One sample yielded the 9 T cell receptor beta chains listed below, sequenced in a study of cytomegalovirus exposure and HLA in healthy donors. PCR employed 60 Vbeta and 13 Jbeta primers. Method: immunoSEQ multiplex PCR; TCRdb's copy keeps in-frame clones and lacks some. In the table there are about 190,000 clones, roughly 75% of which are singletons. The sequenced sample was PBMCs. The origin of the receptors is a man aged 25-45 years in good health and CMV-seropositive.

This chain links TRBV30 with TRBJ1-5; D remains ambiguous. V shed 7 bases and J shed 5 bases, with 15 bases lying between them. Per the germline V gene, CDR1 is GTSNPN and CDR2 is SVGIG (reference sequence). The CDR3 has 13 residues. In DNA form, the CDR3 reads TGTGCCTTGAGCCGTCGGGATGATCAGCCCCAGCATTTT. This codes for CALSRRDDQPQHF. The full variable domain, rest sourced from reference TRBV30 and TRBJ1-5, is SQTIHQWPATLVQPVGSPLSLECTVEGTSNPNLYWYRQAAGRGLQLLFYSVGIGQISSEVPQNLSASRPQDRQFILSSKKLLLSDSGFYLCALSRRDDQPQHFGDGTRLSIL.

The CDR3 DNA reads as TGTGCCAGCAGCCGGACTAGCGGGGGGTGGGACGAGCAGTACTTC. Protein product: CASSRTSGGWDEQYF. The gene calls are TRBV7-2 and TRBJ2-7, with 14 bases that match TRBD2. The germline V gene encodes CDR1 SGHTA and CDR2 FQGNSA. V lost 5 bases, J lost 5 bases, and 5 bases stayed unmatched. This CDR3 spans 15 amino acids.

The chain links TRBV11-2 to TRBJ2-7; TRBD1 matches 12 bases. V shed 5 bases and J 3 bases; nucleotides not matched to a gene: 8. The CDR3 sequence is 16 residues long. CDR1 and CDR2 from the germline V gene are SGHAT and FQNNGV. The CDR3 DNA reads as TGTGCCAGCAGCCCGGGGACAGGGGGCAGCTACTACGAGCAGTACTTC. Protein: CASSPGTGGSYYEQYF. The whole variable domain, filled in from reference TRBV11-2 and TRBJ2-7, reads EAGVAQSPRYKIIEKRQSVAFWCNPISGHATLYWYQQILGQGPKLLIQFQNNGVVDDSQLPKDRFSAERLKGVDSTLKIQPAKLEDSAVYLCASSPGTGGSYYEQYFGPGTRLTVT.

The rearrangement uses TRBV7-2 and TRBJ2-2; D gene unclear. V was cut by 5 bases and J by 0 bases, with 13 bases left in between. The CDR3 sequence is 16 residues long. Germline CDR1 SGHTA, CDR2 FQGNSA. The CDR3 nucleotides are TGTGCCAGCAGCCCCCGTGTATCTTCGAACACCGGGGAGCTGTTTTTT. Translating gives CASSPRVSSNTGELFF. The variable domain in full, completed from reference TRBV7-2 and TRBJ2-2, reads GAGVSQSPSNKVTEKGKDVELRCDPISGHTALYWYRQSLGQGLEFLIYFQGNSAPDKSGLPSDRFSAERTGGSVSTLTIQRTQQEDSAVYLCASSPRVSSNTGELFFGEGSRLTVL.

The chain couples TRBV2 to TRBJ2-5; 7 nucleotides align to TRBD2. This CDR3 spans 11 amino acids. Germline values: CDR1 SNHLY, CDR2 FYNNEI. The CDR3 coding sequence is TGTGCTGGGGGGGTTCAGGAGACCCAGTACTTC. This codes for CAGGVQETQYF.

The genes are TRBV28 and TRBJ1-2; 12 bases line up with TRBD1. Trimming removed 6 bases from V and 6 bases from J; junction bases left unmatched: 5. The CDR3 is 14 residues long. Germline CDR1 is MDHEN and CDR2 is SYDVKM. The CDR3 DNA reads TGTGCCAGCAGGGAGGGACAGGGGGCGGATGGCTACACCTTC. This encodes CASREGQGADGYTF.

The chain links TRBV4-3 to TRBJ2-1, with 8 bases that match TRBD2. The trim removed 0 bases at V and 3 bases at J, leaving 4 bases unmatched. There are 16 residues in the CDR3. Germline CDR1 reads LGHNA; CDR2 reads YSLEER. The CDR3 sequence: CASSQDLAGGYNEQFF. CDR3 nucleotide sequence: TGCGCCAGCAGCCAAGATCTCGCGGGAGGCTACAATGAGCAGTTCTTC.

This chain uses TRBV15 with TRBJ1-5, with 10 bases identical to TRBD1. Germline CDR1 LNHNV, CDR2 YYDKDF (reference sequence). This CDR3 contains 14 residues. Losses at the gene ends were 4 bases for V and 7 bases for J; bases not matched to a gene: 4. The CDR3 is CATSTRQGAQPQHF. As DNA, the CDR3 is TGTGCCACCAGCACCCGACAGGGGGCACAGCCCCAGCATTTT.

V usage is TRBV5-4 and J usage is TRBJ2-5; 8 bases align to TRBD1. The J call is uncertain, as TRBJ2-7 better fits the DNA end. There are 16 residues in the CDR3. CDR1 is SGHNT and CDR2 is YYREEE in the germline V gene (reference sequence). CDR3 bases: TGTGCCAGCAGCTCCCCTCCTGGACAGGGCTCCTACGAGCAGTACTTC. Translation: CASSSPPGQGSYEQYF.